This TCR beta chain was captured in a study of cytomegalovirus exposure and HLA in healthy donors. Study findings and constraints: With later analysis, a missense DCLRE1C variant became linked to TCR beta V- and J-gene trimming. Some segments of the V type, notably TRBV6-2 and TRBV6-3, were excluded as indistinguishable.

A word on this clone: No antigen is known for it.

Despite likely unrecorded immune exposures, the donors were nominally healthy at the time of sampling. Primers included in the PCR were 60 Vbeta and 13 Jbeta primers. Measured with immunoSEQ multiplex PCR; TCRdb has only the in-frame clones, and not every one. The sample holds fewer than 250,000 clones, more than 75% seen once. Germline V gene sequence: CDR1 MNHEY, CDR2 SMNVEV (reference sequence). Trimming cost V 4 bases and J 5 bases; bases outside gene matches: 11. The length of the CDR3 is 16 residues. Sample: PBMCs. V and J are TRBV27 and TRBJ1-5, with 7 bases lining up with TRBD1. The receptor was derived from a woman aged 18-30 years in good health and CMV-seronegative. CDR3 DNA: TGTGCCAGCAGTTCAAGTCAGAGGGGGCGAGATCAGCCCCAGCATTTT. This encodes CASSSSQRGRDQPQHF.